Given below is one T cell receptor beta chain in context. Generation of cDNA took place in eight separate reactions per sample. Following a re-call of the 5' RACE reads, TCRdb has one entry per CDR3 protein and lacks DNA. The table lists approximately 400,000 distinct CDR3 sequences. The sample is drawn from a study of monozygotic twins with inflammatory bowel disease. The sequencing sample was made of blood. The source is a human donor with ulcerative colitis or Crohn's disease, or a healthy co-twin of an affected twin (not recorded which).

The CDR3 sequence: CASSLLPGTETQYF. The chain has TRBV7-9 and TRBJ2-5; TCRdb's D call, TRBD1, is unchecked because there is no DNA. This CDR3 has 14 residues. Germline V gene lookup returns CDR1 SEHNR and CDR2 FQNEAQ (reference sequence).